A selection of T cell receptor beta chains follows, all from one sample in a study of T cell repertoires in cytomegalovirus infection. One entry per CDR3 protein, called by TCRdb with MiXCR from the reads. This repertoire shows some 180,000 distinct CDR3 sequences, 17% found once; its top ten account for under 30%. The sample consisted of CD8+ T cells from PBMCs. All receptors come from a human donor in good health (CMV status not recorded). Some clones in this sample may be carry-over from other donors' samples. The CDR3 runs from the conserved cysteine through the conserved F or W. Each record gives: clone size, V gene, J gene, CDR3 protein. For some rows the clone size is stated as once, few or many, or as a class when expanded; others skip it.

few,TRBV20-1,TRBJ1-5,CSAGHQPQHF
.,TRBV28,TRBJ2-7,CASKPSQTLGQYF
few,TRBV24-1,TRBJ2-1,CATSDLNLADLSNEQFF
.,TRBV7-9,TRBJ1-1,CASSLPSFGGMNTEAFF
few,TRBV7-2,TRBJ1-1,CASSLGGPGSNTEAFF
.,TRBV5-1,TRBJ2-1,CASSGPGINPYNEQFF
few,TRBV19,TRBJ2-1,CASTNREMGYNEQFF
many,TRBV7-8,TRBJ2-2,CASSFGHLGELFF
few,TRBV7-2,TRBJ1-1,CASSLTTPAYRLNTEAFF
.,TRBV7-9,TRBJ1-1,CASSPRWEGQGGTEAFF
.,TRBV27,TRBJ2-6,CASSFTTGANVLTF
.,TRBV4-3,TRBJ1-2,CASSQDGGGLFYYGYTF
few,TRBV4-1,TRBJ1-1,CASSQGYNAFF
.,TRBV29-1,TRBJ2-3,CSVEDASGVATDTQYF
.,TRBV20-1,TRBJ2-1,CSARDRQVGDEQFF
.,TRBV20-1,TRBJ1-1,CSGGQGMNTEAFF
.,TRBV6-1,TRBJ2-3,CASSRLVSDRGSTDTQYF
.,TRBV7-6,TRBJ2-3,CASSFYPRTDTQYF
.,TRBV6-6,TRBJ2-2,CASSFGSNTGELFF
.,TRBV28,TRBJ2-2,CASSLRGTQWRELFF
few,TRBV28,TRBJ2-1,CASSLGQGLNEQFF
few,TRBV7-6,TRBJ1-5,CASSSSGDGNQPQHF
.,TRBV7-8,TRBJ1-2,CASSFLGQLYGYTF
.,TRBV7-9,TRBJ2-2,CASSLAMGRTSTGELFF
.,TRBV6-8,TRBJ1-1,CASSYSGINTEAFF
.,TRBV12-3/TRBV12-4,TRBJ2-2,CASSSGLATNTGELFF
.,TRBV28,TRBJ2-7,CASSDIAGQYF
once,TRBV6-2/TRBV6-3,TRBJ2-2,CASSYSNREDGELFF
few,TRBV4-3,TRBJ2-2,CASSQDRMGGELFF
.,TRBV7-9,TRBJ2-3,CASEADTQYF
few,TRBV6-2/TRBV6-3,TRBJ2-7,CASSYYTYEQYF
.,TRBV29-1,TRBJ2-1,CSVPGQSRYNEQFF
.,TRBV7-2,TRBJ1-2,CASSSQPMGHYGYTF
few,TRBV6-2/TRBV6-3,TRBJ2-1,CATRLSEGAHYNEQFF
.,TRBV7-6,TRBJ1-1,CASSLRGGTEAFF
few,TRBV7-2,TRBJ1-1,CASSFDGSEAFF
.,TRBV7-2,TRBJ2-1,CASSLVSSGGPSSYNEQFF
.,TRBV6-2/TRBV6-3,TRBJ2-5,CASTVGPRAQVETQYF
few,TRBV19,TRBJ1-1,CASAQGTWTEAFF
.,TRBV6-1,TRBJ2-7,CASSFRTGGYEQYF
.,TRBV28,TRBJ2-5,CASSLGTGTSDFSGETQYF